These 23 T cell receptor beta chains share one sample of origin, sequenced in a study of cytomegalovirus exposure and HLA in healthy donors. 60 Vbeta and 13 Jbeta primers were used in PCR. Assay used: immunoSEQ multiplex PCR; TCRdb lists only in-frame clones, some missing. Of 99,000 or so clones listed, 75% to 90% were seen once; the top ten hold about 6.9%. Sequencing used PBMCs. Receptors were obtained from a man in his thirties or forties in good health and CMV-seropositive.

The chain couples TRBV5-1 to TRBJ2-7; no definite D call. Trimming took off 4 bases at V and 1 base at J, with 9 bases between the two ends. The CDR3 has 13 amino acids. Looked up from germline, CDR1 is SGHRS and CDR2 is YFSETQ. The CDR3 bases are TGCGCCAGCAGCCCTTACCAGTCCTACGAGCAGTACTTC. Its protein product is CASSPYQSYEQYF. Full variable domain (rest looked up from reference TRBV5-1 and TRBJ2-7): KAGVTQTPRYLIKTRGQQVTLSCSPISGHRSVSWYQQTPGQGLQFLFEYFSETQRNKGNFPGRFSGRQFSNSRSEMNVSTLELGDSALYLCASSPYQSYEQYFGPGTRLTVT.

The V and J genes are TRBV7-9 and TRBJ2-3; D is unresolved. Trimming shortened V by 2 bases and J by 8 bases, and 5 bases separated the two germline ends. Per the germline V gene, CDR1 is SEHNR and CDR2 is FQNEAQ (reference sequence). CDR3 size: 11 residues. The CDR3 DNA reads TGTGCCAGCAGCTTACCGGGTACGCAGTATTTT. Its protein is CASSLPGTQYF.

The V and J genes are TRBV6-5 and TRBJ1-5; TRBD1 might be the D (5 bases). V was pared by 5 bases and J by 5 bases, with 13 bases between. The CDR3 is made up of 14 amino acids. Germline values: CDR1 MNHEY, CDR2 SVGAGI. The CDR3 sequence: CASSLGGYDQPQHF. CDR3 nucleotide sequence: TGTGCCAGCAGTCTCGGGGGTTACGATCAGCCCCAGCATTTT.

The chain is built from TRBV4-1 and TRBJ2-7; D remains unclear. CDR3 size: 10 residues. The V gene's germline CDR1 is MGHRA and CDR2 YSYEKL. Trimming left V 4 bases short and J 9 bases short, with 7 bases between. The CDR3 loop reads CASSPCGQYF. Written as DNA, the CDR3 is TGCGCCAGCAGCCCTTGCGGGCAGTACTTC.

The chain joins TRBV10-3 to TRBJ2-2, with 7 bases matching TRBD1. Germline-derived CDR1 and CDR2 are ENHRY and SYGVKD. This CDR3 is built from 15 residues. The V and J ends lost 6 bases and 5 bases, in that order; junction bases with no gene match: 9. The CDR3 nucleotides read TGTGCCATCAGCACCCGACAGGGTAGGACCGGGGAGCTGTTTTTT. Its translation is CAISTRQGRTGELFF.

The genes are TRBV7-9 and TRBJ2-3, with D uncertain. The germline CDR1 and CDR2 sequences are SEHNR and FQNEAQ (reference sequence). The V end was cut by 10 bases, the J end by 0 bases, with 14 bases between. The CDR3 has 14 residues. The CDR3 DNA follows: TGTGCCACCGCCATGGCCGAAAGCACAGATACGCAGTATTTT. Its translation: CATAMAESTDTQYF.

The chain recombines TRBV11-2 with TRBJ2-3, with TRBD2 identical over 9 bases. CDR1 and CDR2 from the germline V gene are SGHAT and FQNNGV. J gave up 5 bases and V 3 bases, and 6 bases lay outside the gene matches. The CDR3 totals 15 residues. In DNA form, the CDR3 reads TGTGCCAGCAGCTTCTCAGCGGGGGGAATAGATACGCAGTATTTT. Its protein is CASSFSAGGIDTQYF.

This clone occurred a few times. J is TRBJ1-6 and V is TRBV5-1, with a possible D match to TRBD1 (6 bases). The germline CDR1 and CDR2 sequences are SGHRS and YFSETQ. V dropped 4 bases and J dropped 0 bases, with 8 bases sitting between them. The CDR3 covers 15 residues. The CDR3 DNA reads TGCGCCAGCAGCGCGGACAGCTCCTATAATTCACCCCTCCACTTT. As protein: CASSADSSYNSPLHF.

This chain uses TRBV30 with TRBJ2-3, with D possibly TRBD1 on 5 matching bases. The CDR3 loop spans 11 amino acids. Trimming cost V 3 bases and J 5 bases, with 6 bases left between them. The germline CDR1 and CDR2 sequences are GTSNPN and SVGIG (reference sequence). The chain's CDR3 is CAWSQGDTQYF. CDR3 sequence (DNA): TGTGCCTGGAGCCAGGGAGATACGCAGTATTTT.

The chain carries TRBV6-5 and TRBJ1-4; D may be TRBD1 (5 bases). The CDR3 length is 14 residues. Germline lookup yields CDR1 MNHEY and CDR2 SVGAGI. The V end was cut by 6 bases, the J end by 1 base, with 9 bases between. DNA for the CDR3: TGTGCCAGCAGCCTGACAGAAACTAATGAAAAACTGTTTTTT. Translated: CASSLTETNEKLFF.

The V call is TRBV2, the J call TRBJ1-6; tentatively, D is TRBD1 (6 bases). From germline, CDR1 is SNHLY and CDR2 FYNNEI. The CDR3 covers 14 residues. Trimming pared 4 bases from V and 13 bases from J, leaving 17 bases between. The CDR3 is CASSVQGKAVPLHF. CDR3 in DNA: TGTGCCAGCAGTGTACAGGGTAAAGCAGTCCCCCTCCACTTT.

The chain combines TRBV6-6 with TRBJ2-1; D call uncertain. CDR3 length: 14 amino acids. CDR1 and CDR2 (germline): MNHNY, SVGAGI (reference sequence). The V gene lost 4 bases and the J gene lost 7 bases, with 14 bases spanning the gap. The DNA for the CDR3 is TGTGCCAGCAGTTTCCGAGGATTCGAGAATGAGCAGTTCTTC. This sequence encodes CASSFRGFENEQFF.

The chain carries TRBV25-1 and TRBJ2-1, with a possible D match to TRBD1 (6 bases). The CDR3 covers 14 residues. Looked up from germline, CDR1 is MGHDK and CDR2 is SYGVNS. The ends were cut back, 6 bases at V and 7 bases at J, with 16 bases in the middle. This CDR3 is CASSVGASRNEQFF. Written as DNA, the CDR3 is TGTGCCAGCAGCGTGGGGGCCTCTAGGAATGAGCAGTTCTTC.

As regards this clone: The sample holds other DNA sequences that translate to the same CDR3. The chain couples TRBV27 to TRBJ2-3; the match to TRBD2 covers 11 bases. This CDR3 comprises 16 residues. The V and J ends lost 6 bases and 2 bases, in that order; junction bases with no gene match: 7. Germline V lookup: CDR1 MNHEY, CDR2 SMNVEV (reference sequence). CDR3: CASSSPSGGLTDTQYF. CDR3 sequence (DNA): TGTGCCAGCAGCTCACCTAGCGGGGGGCTCACAGATACGCAGTATTTT.

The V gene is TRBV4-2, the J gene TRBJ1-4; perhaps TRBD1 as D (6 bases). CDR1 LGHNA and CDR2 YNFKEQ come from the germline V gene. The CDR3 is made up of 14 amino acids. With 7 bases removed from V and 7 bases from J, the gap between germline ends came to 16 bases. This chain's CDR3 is CASTSDSYREKLFF. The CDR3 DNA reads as TGTGCCAGCACCTCGGACAGCTATCGTGAAAAACTGTTTTTT.

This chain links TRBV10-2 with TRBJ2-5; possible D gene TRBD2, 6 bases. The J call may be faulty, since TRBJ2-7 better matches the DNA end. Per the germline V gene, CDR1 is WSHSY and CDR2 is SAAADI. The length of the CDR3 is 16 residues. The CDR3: CASSPGGLRLSYEQYF. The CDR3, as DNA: TGCGCCAGCAGCCCCGGGGGATTACGTCTCTCCTACGAGCAGTACTTC.

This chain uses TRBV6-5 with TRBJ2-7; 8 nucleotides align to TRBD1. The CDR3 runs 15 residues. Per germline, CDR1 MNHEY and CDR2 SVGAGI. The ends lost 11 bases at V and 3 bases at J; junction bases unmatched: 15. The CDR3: CASNDRDRLDYEQYF. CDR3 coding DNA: TGTGCCTCAAACGACCGGGACAGGCTTGACTACGAGCAGTACTTC.

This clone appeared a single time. The CDR3 region is CASSTGTGIYNEQFF. The CDR3 DNA follows: TGCGCCAGCAGCACGGGGACAGGGATTTACAATGAGCAGTTCTTC. The rearrangement joins TRBV5-1 to TRBJ2-1, with 9 nucleotides matching TRBD1. V was clipped by 4 bases and J by 4 bases; unmatched bases: 6. This CDR3 contains 15 residues. Germline V CDR1 and CDR2: SGHRS, YFSETQ.

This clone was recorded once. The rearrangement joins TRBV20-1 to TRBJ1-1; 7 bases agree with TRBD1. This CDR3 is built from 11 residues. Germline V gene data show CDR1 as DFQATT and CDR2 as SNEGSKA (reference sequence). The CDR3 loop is CNLYRGTEAFF. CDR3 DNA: TGCAATCTCTACAGGGGCACTGAAGCTTTCTTT.

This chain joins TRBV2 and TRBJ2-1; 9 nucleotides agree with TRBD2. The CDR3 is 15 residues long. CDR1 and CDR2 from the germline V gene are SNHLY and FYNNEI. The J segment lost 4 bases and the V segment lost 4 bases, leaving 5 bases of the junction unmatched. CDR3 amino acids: CASSGLAGRYNEQFF. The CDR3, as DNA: TGTGCCAGCAGTGGGCTAGCGGGGCGGTACAATGAGCAGTTCTTC.

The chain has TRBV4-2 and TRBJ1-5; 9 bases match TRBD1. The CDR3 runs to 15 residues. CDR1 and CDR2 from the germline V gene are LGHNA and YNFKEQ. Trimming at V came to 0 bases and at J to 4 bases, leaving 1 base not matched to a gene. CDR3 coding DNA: TGTGCCAGCAGCCAAGATGGACAGGGGAATCAGCCCCAGCATTTT. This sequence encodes CASSQDGQGNQPQHF.

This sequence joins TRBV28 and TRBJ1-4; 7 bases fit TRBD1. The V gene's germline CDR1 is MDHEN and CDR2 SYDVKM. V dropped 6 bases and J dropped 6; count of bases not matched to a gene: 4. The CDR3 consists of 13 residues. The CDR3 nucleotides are TGTGCCAGCAGCTCCGGACAGGATGAAAAACTGTTTTTT. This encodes CASSSGQDEKLFF.

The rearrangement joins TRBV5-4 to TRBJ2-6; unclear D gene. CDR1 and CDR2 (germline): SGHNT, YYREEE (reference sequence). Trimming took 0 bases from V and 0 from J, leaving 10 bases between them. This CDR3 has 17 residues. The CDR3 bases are TGTGCCAGCAGCTTGGTGGGCCCCCGCTCTGGGGCCAACGTCCTGACTTTC. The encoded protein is CASSLVGPRSGANVLTF.